This T cell receptor beta chain emerged from a study of blood T cell repertoires in COVID-19. The wider study: Whether acute or convalescent, the COVID-19 samples came from the United States, Italy and Spain. PBMCs, B-cell-depleted T cells, or T cells provided the cDNA or gDNA that made up the material.

CDR3 length equals 15 residues. The ends lost 3 bases at V and 5 bases at J; junction bases unmatched: 10. Germline-derived CDR1 and CDR2 are SQVTM and ANQGSEA. As processed by the authors: Estimated nucleated cell counts came from reference gene primer amplification. Profiled with immunoSEQ multiplex PCR; TCRdb holds only in-frame clones, not every one. V and J calls and clone size are as listed in that table; D and trimming were resolved from the DNA. The table includes some 87,000 clones, 85% to 95% detected once. The sample comprised peripheral blood. The clonotype comes from a woman between 55 and 75 years old with active COVID-19. The rearrangement joins TRBV29-1 to TRBJ2-5; the match to TRBD2 covers 9 bases. The DNA for the CDR3 is TGCAGCGTTGAGGTAGCGGGGGCCGGGAGGGAGACCCAGTACTTC. It is translated as CSVEVAGAGRETQYF.